The sequence of this T cell receptor (beta chain) was determined in a study of resident and recirculating memory T cells in vitiligo (dated by TCRdb to 2017 to 2018). About the study as a whole: For TCR beta sequencing, each of a few stable vitiligo patients provided PBMCs along with epidermis taken by shave biopsy from two lesional and two nonlesional sites. Right before genomic DNA was extracted using the Qiagen DNeasy Blood & Tissue Kit, the samples were homogenized with no cell sorting step. The goal of the human TCR beta sequencing was to check whether lesional vitiligo skin contained specific clones that differed from the clones found in nonlesional skin and blood. Results and caveats for the whole study, not just this receptor: No unique dominant TCR clone was detected, and clonality varied among vitiligo lesions. Mechanistic studies in the future are needed to assess how much the detected T cell clones and the human Trm pools versus Tcm pools each contribute. Even within a single patient, overlap and correlation analysis found no significant repertoire overlap between any biopsies apart from each lesion compared with itself. TCR sequences were not shared across biopsy sites or across patients, which suggests that different T cell clones infiltrate different lesions, a pattern described as private specificity.

With respect to this clone: The antigen it recognizes is unknown. No base quality values were provided; no much bigger clone lies one nucleotide off. Different DNA sequences within this sample yield the same CDR3.

The immunoSEQ hsTCRB kit was used to amplify TCR beta chains from the genomic DNA. The immunoSEQ service sequenced the TCR beta libraries on an Illumina MiSeq instrument. The study's processing was this. The immunoSEQ Analyzer was used to analyze the repertoire data. Entries here come from immuneACCESS through TCRdb and include only in-frame sequences with V and J called. Some clones fail to appear in such tables; in the studies checked, an unresolved V gene covers under half of the shortfall, and the cause of the remainder is unknown. From that table come the V and J calls and clone size; the DNA was used to work out D and trimming. This sample has 75,000 to 95,000 clones in its table, and about 91% of those were observed once. Of the sample, about 4.8% falls within the top ten clones. Vitiligo was considered stable when no change in lesions had been observed over the previous 6 months. To qualify as stable, patients additionally needed to show no confetti depigmentation, which is a clinical sign of active vitiligo. Anyone who had been treated within the previous three months was excluded from the study. PBMCs were isolated from heparinized blood by Ficoll density gradient centrifugation and were subsequently flash-frozen.

This sequence was found in a male donor with vitiligo. The sample consisted of blood.

The nucleotide sequence reads as follows: TGTGCCAGCAGCTTAGTGGGGGGCCAAGAGACCCAGTACTTC. This encodes CASSLVGGQETQYF. The V and J segments used are TRBV7-9 and TRBJ2-5, and perhaps TRBD2 as D gene, on 6 matching bases. V was cut back by 1 base and J by 1 base, leaving a gap of 7 bases between them. As encoded in the germline V gene (reference sequence), CDR1 is SEHNR while CDR2 is FQNEAQ. Reading from cysteine to phenylalanine, the CDR3 counts 14 amino acids. Left in the record is the CDR3 DNA by itself, 42 bases read in frame from the first base.